This T cell receptor beta chain was found in a study of cytomegalovirus exposure and HLA in healthy donors. This clone was seen a single time. Use of 60 Vbeta and 13 Jbeta primers characterized the PCR. Measured with immunoSEQ multiplex PCR; TCRdb has only the in-frame clones, and not every one. The sample includes more than 80,000 clones, about 68% of them seen just once. The TCR originated in a human donor in good health. Sequencing used PBMCs.

The CDR3 sequence: CASSPRRTGYEQYF. The CDR3 nucleotides are TGTGCCAGTAGTCCCCGCCGGACAGGCTACGAGCAGTACTTC. The V and J genes are TRBV19 and TRBJ2-7; 7 positions match TRBD1. The CDR3 covers 14 residues. CDR1 and CDR2 from the germline V gene are LNHDA and SQIVND (reference sequence). V lost 5 bases to trimming and J lost 3 bases; unmatched junction nucleotides: 7.